A selection of T cell receptor beta chains follows, all from one sample in a study of blood T cells in healthy people across ages. TCRdb used MiXCR to reprocess the 5' RACE reads, holding one entry per CDR3 protein. Counted here are about 1.6 million distinct CDR3 sequences, roughly a third occurring once; the ten biggest clones make up around 11%. Material for sequencing was blood. The receptors originated from a young woman in good health. Both conserved end residues are part of each CDR3. A D gene is named only where the DNA matches it firmly. The listing skips clone size in some rows; elsewhere it reads once, few, many or a size class.

D	size	V	J	CDR3	DNA
TRBD1	-	TRBV2	TRBJ1-5	CASNGQGYSNQPQHF	TGTGCCAGCAACGGACAGGGCTATAGCAATCAGCCCCAGCATTTT
-	-	TRBV3-1	TRBJ2-1	CASSQGGGGGTSREQFF	TGTGCCAGCAGCCAAGGTGGAGGGGGGGGAACCTCTAGAGAGCAGTTCTTC
-	-	TRBV25-1	TRBJ2-1	CASSTARGGLNEQFF	TGTGCCAGCAGTACGGCTAGGGGGGGGTTGAATGAGCAGTTCTTC
TRBD1	few	TRBV9	TRBJ1-1	CASSPPRDRNTEAFF	TGTGCCAGCAGCCCCCCCCGGGACAGGAACACTGAAGCTTTCTTT
TRBD1	-	TRBV4-1	TRBJ1-4	CASSHRQGLNEKLFF	TGCGCCAGCAGCCATCGACAGGGACTTAATGAAAAACTGTTTTTT
TRBD2	-	TRBV9	TRBJ2-4	CASSAEASGKNIQYF	TGTGCCAGCAGCGCCGAGGCTAGCGGCAAAAACATTCAGTACTTC
TRBD1	-	TRBV20-1	TRBJ2-1	CSARTGDVDEQFF	TGCAGTGCTAGGACAGGGGATGTCGATGAGCAGTTCTTC
-	many	TRBV5-1	TRBJ2-3	CASSFSTTSTDTQYF	TGCGCCAGCAGCTTTTCGACAACTAGCACAGATACGCAGTATTTT
-	-	TRBV29-1	TRBJ2-1	CSVERTDSYNEQFF	TGCAGCGTAGAAAGGACGGATTCCTACAATGAGCAGTTCTTC
-	-	TRBV15	TRBJ1-2	CATSRGWQDYGYTF	TGTGCCACCAGCAGAGGTTGGCAGGACTATGGCTACACCTTC
-	-	TRBV18	TRBJ1-4	CASSPAGEKLFF	TGTGCCAGCTCACCCGCGGGGGAAAAACTGTTTTTT
TRBD2	few	TRBV13	TRBJ2-5	CASSLVGGSRNEQYF	TGTGCCAGCAGCTTAGTGGGCGGGAGCAGGAATGAGCAGTACTTC
TRBD2	-	TRBV7-2	TRBJ2-5	CASSAWEGETQYF	TGTGCCAGCAGCGCCTGGGAGGGAGAGACCCAGTACTTC
TRBD1	-	TRBV5-1	TRBJ1-1	CASSLERQGGGTEAFF	TGCGCCAGCAGCTTGGAAAGACAGGGAGGAGGCACTGAAGCTTTCTTT
-	once	TRBV20-1	TRBJ2-2	CSARGGAVGGELFF	TGCAGCGCTAGAGGGGGGGCTGTCGGAGGGGAGCTGTTTTTT
-	-	TRBV6-8	TRBJ2-5	CASSYGRMGHRPPETQYF	TGTGCCAGCAGTTACGGGAGAATGGGACATAGGCCCCCGGAGACCCAGTACTTC
-	few	TRBV11-2	TRBJ2-1	CASSLDGDVKNEQFF	TGTGCCAGCAGCTTAGACGGGGACGTCAAGAATGAGCAGTTCTTC
-	-	TRBV12-3/TRBV12-4	TRBJ1-2	CASSLVSPAYYTF	TGTGCCAGCAGTTTAGTCAGCCCGGCGTACTACACCTTC
TRBD1	-	TRBV14	TRBJ2-3	CASSQLGQGADTQYF	TGTGCCAGCAGCCAACTAGGACAGGGTGCAGATACGCAGTATTTT
-	once	TRBV6-1	TRBJ1-2	CASSEILVDSNYSYTF	TGTGCCAGCAGTGAAATACTGGTGGACAGTAACTATAGCTACACCTTC
TRBD2	many	TRBV20-1	TRBJ2-7	CSAHSIGTSATYEQYF	TGCAGTGCTCACTCTATTGGGACTAGCGCTACCTACGAGCAGTACTTC
-	few	TRBV9	TRBJ1-2	CASSVESGLGYTF	TGTGCCAGCAGCGTAGAATCCGGGCTGGGCTACACCTTC
TRBD2	-	TRBV5-5	TRBJ2-7	CANSLTSGSYEQYF	TGTGCCAACAGCTTGACTAGCGGTTCCTACGAGCAGTACTTC
TRBD1	-	TRBV30	TRBJ2-3	CAWRGDRVTDTQYF	TGTGCCTGGAGAGGGGACAGGGTCACAGATACGCAGTATTTT
TRBD1	-	TRBV7-6	TRBJ2-3	CASSSQGAREDTQYF	TGTGCCAGCAGCTCACAGGGGGCGAGGGAAGATACGCAGTATTTT
TRBD2	few	TRBV30	TRBJ2-7	CAWSAAGGPYEQYF	TGTGCCTGGAGTGCGGCGGGAGGGCCCTACGAGCAGTACTTC
-	-	TRBV5-1	TRBJ2-1	CASSLDLGSYNEQFF	TGCGCCAGCAGCTTGGATCTAGGCTCCTACAATGAGCAGTTCTTC
-	few	TRBV30	TRBJ2-7	CAWNGGTYEQYF	TGTGCCTGGAATGGGGGCACCTACGAGCAGTACTTC
TRBD2	-	TRBV28	TRBJ2-5	CASSSAFGTSGPQETQYF	TGTGCCAGCAGTTCCGCCTTCGGGACTAGCGGGCCCCAAGAGACCCAGTACTTC
TRBD2	-	TRBV7-7	TRBJ2-7	CASSSFQASGCYEQYF	TGTGCCAGCAGCTCATTTCAGGCTAGCGGTTGCTACGAGCAGTACTTC
-	few	TRBV20-1	TRBJ1-4	CSVPRGGDEKLFF	TGCAGTGTTCCCCGTGGGGGGGATGAAAAACTGTTTTTT
TRBD2	few	TRBV4-2	TRBJ2-7	CASSQIRAGGLLEQYF	TGTGCCAGCAGCCAAATCAGAGCGGGAGGGTTGCTCGAGCAGTACTTC
-	few	TRBV29-1	TRBJ1-1	CSLSRGNTEAFF	TGCAGCCTATCTCGCGGGAACACTGAAGCTTTCTTT
TRBD2	few	TRBV20-1	TRBJ2-2	CSARWGGPGELFF	TGCAGTGCTAGATGGGGGGGTCCCGGGGAGCTGTTTTTT
-	-	TRBV3-1	TRBJ2-3	CASSQDVWQLATDTQYF	TGTGCCAGCAGCCAAGATGTTTGGCAGTTGGCCACAGATACGCAGTATTTT
TRBD1	-	TRBV12-3/TRBV12-4	TRBJ2-3	CASSFVTGGTDTQYF	TGTGCCAGCAGTTTCGTGACAGGGGGCACAGATACGCAGTATTTT
TRBD1	-	TRBV27	TRBJ2-3	CASRTGYNTDTQYF	TGTGCCAGTAGGACAGGTTACAACACAGATACGCAGTATTTT
TRBD2	few	TRBV20-1	TRBJ2-3	CSAIVSSGGGTQYF	TGCAGTGCTATCGTGTCTAGCGGTGGGGGTACGCAGTATTTT
TRBD2	-	TRBV10-3	TRBJ2-7	CATHGDPGTSGYYEQYF	TGTGCCACACACGGTGATCCTGGGACTAGCGGCTACTACGAGCAGTACTTC
-	-	TRBV6-5	TRBJ1-1	CASRRGKNTEAFF	TGTGCCAGCCGCAGGGGAAAGAACACTGAAGCTTTCTTT
TRBD1	few	TRBV7-3	TRBJ2-3	CASSEIHRGPRRTDTQYF	TGTGCCAGCAGCGAAATTCACAGGGGGCCAAGGCGCACAGATACGCAGTATTTT
-	-	TRBV19	TRBJ1-1	CASSMEGRTEAFF	TGTGCCAGTAGTATGGAGGGGCGGACTGAAGCTTTCTTT
-	-	TRBV20-1	TRBJ2-1	CSASRRYSYNEQFF	TGCAGTGCTAGTAGAAGGTACTCCTACAATGAGCAGTTCTTC
TRBD1	-	TRBV20-1	TRBJ2-7	CSAPPGTGVEQYF	TGCAGTGCTCCCCCAGGGACAGGGGTCGAGCAGTACTTC
TRBD1	few	TRBV29-1	TRBJ1-4	CSVRDRGEEKLFF	TGCAGCGTTCGGGACAGGGGGGAGGAAAAACTGTTTTTT
-	-	TRBV4-1	TRBJ2-7	CASSQAGSTSYEQYF	TGCGCCAGCAGCCAAGCGGGCAGTACCTCCTACGAGCAGTACTTC
-	-	TRBV3-1	TRBJ2-1	CASSQGPNYQPNEQFF	TGTGCCAGCAGCCAAGGTCCCAACTACCAGCCGAATGAGCAGTTCTTC
TRBD2	-	TRBV20-1	TRBJ2-1	CSARGLAGGRSYNEQFF	TGCAGTGCTAGGGGTCTAGCGGGGGGACGGTCCTACAATGAGCAGTTCTTC
-	few	TRBV18	TRBJ2-7	CASSPYTGTGSTYEQYF	TGTGCCAGCTCACCTTATACCGGGACCGGGAGTACCTACGAGCAGTACTTC
TRBD1	-	TRBV27	TRBJ1-2	CASSPQPGTEQNYGYTF	TGTGCCAGCAGTCCCCAACCCGGGACAGAGCAAAACTATGGCTACACCTTC
-	-	TRBV25-1	TRBJ2-7	CASSEVGTARIYEQYF	TGTGCCAGCAGTGAAGTGGGGACGGCCCGAATCTACGAGCAGTACTTC
-	few	TRBV20-1	TRBJ2-7	CSAAPERSWAYEQYF	TGCAGTGCTGCACCTGAGAGGTCGTGGGCCTACGAGCAGTACTTC
TRBD1	-	TRBV6-5	TRBJ1-2	CASSYSGQGGRGYTF	TGTGCCAGCAGTTACTCGGGACAGGGGGGGCGTGGCTACACCTTC
-	few	TRBV20-1	TRBJ2-1	CSAPELGDEQFF	TGCAGTGCCCCTGAGTTGGGCGATGAGCAGTTCTTC
TRBD1	-	TRBV27	TRBJ1-2	CASRTGNYYGYTF	TGTGCCAGCCGGACAGGGAACTACTATGGCTACACCTTC
TRBD1	few	TRBV5-1	TRBJ1-2	CASSWGQGGNYGYTF	TGCGCCAGCAGCTGGGGACAGGGAGGGAACTATGGCTACACCTTC